The 25 T cell receptor beta chains listed next were all sequenced from one sample in a study of T cells in Graves' hyperthyroidism and ophthalmopathy. Using RNA transcripts as the source, TCR beta CDR3 regions were amplified. An initial round of RT-PCR targeting the TCR CDR3 relied on the HTBI primer set. TCRdb reanalysed the multiplex PCR reads using MiXCR and keeps one entry per CDR3 protein. The table shows around 540,000 distinct CDR3 sequences, with more than 15% occurring only once. Source material: blood. Receptors were obtained from a woman aged 25-40 years with Graves' ophthalmopathy.

V is TRBV7-2 and J is TRBJ2-1; 8 nucleotides match TRBD2. The germline CDR1 and CDR2 sequences are SGHTA and FQGNSA. Trimming removed 11 bases from V and 0 bases from J; junction bases left unmatched: 12. This CDR3 spans 16 amino acids. The CDR3 coding sequence is TGTGCCGGGACCTCCGACGGGGGGGGCTCCTACAATGAGCAGTTCTTC. Translating it yields CAGTSDGGGSYNEQFF.

This chain uses TRBV6-1 with TRBJ2-1, with D possibly called TRBD1 or TRBD2 (5 bases each). CDR3 size: 14 residues. The V gene lost 10 bases and the J gene lost 5 bases, with 18 bases spanning the gap. Germline V lookup: CDR1 MNHNS, CDR2 SASEGT. As DNA, the CDR3 is TGTGCCATCGCTTACATGAGGGGAAACAATGAGCAGTTCTTC. This sequence encodes CAIAYMRGNNEQFF.

The rearrangement joins TRBV6-2 or TRBV6-3 to TRBJ2-7, with 8 bases lining up with TRBD1. The CDR3 length is 14 residues. V shed 4 bases and J 5 bases; nucleotides not matched to a gene: 7. The germline gives CDR1 MNHEY, CDR2 SVGEGT. CDR3 in amino acids: CASSSGDRPNEQYF. The CDR3 DNA is TGTGCCAGCAGTTCAGGGGACAGGCCCAACGAGCAGTACTTC.

This clonotype was counted many times. This sequence joins TRBV7-3 and TRBJ2-3; no clear D gene. V lost 1 base and J lost 2, with 4 bases in between. Per germline, CDR1 SGHTA and CDR2 FQGTGA. The CDR3 is 13 amino acids. This CDR3 reads CASSLRDTDTQYF. CDR3 nucleotides: TGTGCCAGCAGCTTAAGGGACACAGATACGCAGTATTTT.

The chain links TRBV27 to TRBJ1-4; possibly TRBD1 for D (5 bases). There are 14 residues in the CDR3. The germline V and J ends were trimmed by 3 bases and 4 bases, with 9 bases remaining between them. Per the germline V gene, CDR1 is MNHEY and CDR2 is SMNVEV (reference sequence). The CDR3 loop reads CASSFGHRNEKLFF. CDR3 bases: TGTGCCAGCAGTTTTGGACACCGTAATGAAAAACTGTTTTTT.

This clonotype was recorded at least ten times. This chain links TRBV3-1 with TRBJ1-4; D is uncertain. This CDR3 is 14 amino acids long. CDR1 is LGHDT and CDR2 is YNNKEL in the germline V gene (reference sequence). With 1 base removed from V and 3 bases from J, the gap between germline ends came to 6 bases. The CDR3 DNA reads as TGTGCCAGCAGCCAAGCCGGGTCTAATGAAAAACTGTTTTTT. It is translated as CASSQAGSNEKLFF.

This clonotype occurred a few times. This chain uses TRBV4-1 with TRBJ1-2; D not certain. Germline V gene sequence: CDR1 MGHRA, CDR2 YSYEKL. V lost 0 bases to trimming and J lost 3 bases, with 11 bases between them. The CDR3 totals 15 residues. CDR3 nucleotides: TGCGCCAGCAGCCAAGAGGGAACAGCCTACTATGGCTACACCTTC. It translates to CASSQEGTAYYGYTF.

The chain is built from TRBV5-1 and TRBJ1-1; no clear D gene. Deletions cut 4 bases from V and 6 bases from J, with 16 bases between. CDR3 length: 14 residues. Germline V gives CDR1 SGHRS, CDR2 YFSETQ. The CDR3: CASSLAVRDAEAFF. The CDR3 region has the DNA TGCGCCAGCAGCCTAGCTGTTCGGGATGCTGAAGCTTTCTTT.

The chain combines TRBV19 with TRBJ2-7; the match to TRBD1 covers 8 bases. Trimming removed 2 bases from V and 7 bases from J; junction bases left unmatched: 10. The CDR3 is made up of 15 amino acids. Germline CDR1 reads LNHDA; CDR2 reads SQIVND (reference sequence). The CDR3 loop reads CASSIFGQGALEQYF. The CDR3 DNA sequence: TGTGCCAGTAGTATATTTGGACAGGGCGCACTGGAGCAGTACTTC.

This clonotype has a handful of counts. The chain recombines TRBV4-3 with TRBJ2-5; 7 bases line up with TRBD2. The CDR3 is 15 residues long. Germline V lookup: CDR1 LGHNA, CDR2 YSLEER. With 1 base clipped from V and 5 bases from J, the junction kept 7 bases outside the gene matches. The CDR3 DNA is TGCGCCAGCAGCCAAGGGACTAGTTTGGCGGAGACCCAGTACTTC. Translation: CASSQGTSLAETQYF.

The V gene is TRBV18, the J gene TRBJ2-7; 8 nucleotides align to TRBD2. The CDR3 is 16 amino acids. CDR1 and CDR2 (germline): KGHSH, LQKENI. V lost 6 bases and J lost 0; bases outside the gene matches: 10. CDR3 sequence reads: CASSRNSGKTSYEQYF. CDR3 bases: TGTGCCAGCTCGCGAAATAGCGGGAAAACCTCCTACGAGCAGTACTTC.

This clonotype was recorded at least ten times. This rearrangement joins TRBV30 to TRBJ1-1; D unresolved. CDR1 is GTSNPN and CDR2 is SVGIG in the germline V gene (reference sequence). The CDR3 sequence is 9 residues long. Trimming took off 5 bases at V and 11 bases at J, with 9 bases between the two ends. DNA of the CDR3: TGTGCCTGGGGCCCGAGGGCTTTCTTT. Translating it yields CAWGPRAFF. Full variable domain (missing parts from reference TRBV30 and TRBJ1-1): SQTIHQWPATLVQPVGSPLSLECTVEGTSNPNLYWYRQAAGRGLQLLFYSVGIGQISSEVPQNLSASRPQDRQFILSSKKLLLSDSGFYLCAWGPRAFFGQGTRLTVV.

Of note for this clonotype: A read error may produce the germline difference seen at one junction end. The V call is TRBV7-6, the J call TRBJ1-3, with D unclear. The CDR3 spans 14 residues. CDR1 and CDR2 (germline): SGHVS, FNYEAQ. The CDR3 DNA reads as TGTGCTAGCAGCTTCGGAGACGTAGGAAACACCATATATTTT. This gives the protein CASSFGDVGNTIYF. The whole variable domain, filled in from reference TRBV7-6 and TRBJ1-3, reads GAGVSQSPRYKVTKRGQDVALRCDPISGHVSLYWYRQALGQGPEFLTYFNYEAQQDKSGLPNDRFSAERPEGSISTLTIQRTEQRDSAMYRCASSFGDVGNTIYFGEGSWLTVV.

The V call is TRBV20-1, the J call TRBJ2-3; 10 bases are a match to TRBD2. V shed 6 bases, J shed 3 bases, and the junction held 9 bases outside the gene matches. The germline gives CDR1 DFQATT, CDR2 SNEGSKA (reference sequence). This CDR3 spans 15 amino acids. CDR3 in amino acids: CSATKREGDTDTQYF. The DNA of the CDR3 is TGCAGTGCCACCAAGCGGGAGGGTGATACAGATACGCAGTATTTT.

The rearrangement uses TRBV19 and TRBJ1-2; 10 nucleotides align to TRBD1. The V and J ends lost 4 bases and 6 bases, in that order; junction bases with no gene match: 11. This CDR3 is 16 amino acids long. Germline values: CDR1 LNHDA, CDR2 SQIVND (reference sequence). Here the CDR3 DNA reads TGTGCCAGTAGTAGCCTTCCGGGACAGGGGAGTGATGGCTACACCTTC. It codes for CASSSLPGQGSDGYTF.

This clonotype was picked up a small number of times. V and J are TRBV3-2 and TRBJ2-1. TRBV3-2 is described as a pseudogene. The CDR3 is made up of 14 amino acids. The CDR3 loop is CASSGRLSYNEQFF. CDR3 coding DNA: TGTGCCAGCAGCGGTAGACTTTCCTACAATGAGCAGTTCTTC.

In the case of this clonotype: An end of the junction does not agree with germline; a read error may underlie this. V gene TRBV20-1 combines with J gene TRBJ1-2, with D possibly matching TRBD1 (6 bases). There are 16 residues in the CDR3. Per germline, CDR1 DFQATT and CDR2 SNEGSKA (reference sequence). CDR3 coding DNA: TGCAGTGCTAGAACCCAGGACAGTTGGTACGACTATGACTACACCTTC. Residues: CSARTQDSWYDYDYTF.

The table lists this clonotype with a few counts. V is TRBV20-1 and J is TRBJ1-3; 7 bases line up with TRBD1. V lost 4 bases and J lost 2; bases outside the gene matches: 8. The V gene's germline CDR1 is DFQATT and CDR2 SNEGSKA (reference sequence). The CDR3 runs 15 residues. The CDR3 nucleotides read TGCAGTGCTAATACAGGGGAGCGAACTGGAAACACCATATATTTT. It is translated as CSANTGERTGNTIYF.

This clonotype occurred many times. The rearrangement links TRBV28 to TRBJ2-3, with 7 bases fitting TRBD1. CDR3 length: 14 amino acids. CDR1 is MDHEN, CDR2 SYDVKM, per germline. J lost 0 bases, V lost 5 bases, and 2 bases had no gene match. CDR3 region: CASSTRGSTDTQYF. CDR3 coding DNA: TGTGCCAGCAGTACCAGGGGGAGCACAGATACGCAGTATTTT. Using reference TRBV28 and TRBJ2-3 for the parts outside the CDR3, the full variable domain is DVKVTQSSRYLVKRTGEKVFLECVQDMDHENMFWYRQDPGLGLRLIYFSYDVKMKEKGDIPEGYSVSREKKERFSLILESASTNQTSMYLCASSTRGSTDTQYFGPGTRLTVL.

The J gene is TRBJ2-5, the V gene TRBV5-1; 11 nucleotides align to TRBD2. Germline trimming cut 4 bases from V and 1 base from J; bases unmatched to any gene: 6. Germline CDR1 SGHRS, CDR2 YFSETQ. CDR3 length: 16 residues. DNA of the CDR3: TGCGCCAGCAGCACCGCTAGCGGGAGGCCCCAAGAGACCCAGTACTTC. Protein: CASSTASGRPQETQYF.

The sample holds a few counts of this clonotype. The chain combines TRBV24-1 with TRBJ2-3; 8 nucleotides line up with TRBD1. V trimming: 3 bases; J trimming: 5 bases; junction bases outside the gene matches: 6. The length of the CDR3 is 15 residues. Germline CDR1 KGHDR, CDR2 SFDVKD. As DNA, the CDR3 is TGTGCCACCAGTGATAGACAGGGGATGCGAGATACGCAGTATTTT. It encodes CATSDRQGMRDTQYF.

The chain combines TRBV10-1 with TRBJ2-3; 10 bases align to TRBD2. J was trimmed by 5 bases and V by 6 bases; bases with no gene match: 14. The CDR3 covers 17 residues. Germline V gene lookup returns CDR1 WNHNN and CDR2 SYGVQD (reference sequence). CDR3 sequence: CASSSGRIASGRDTQYF. The CDR3 region has the DNA TGCGCCAGCAGCTCCGGACGAATTGCTAGCGGGAGAGATACGCAGTATTTT.

The V call is TRBV7-2, the J call TRBJ2-7; TRBD2 aligns across 16 bases. Germline CDR1 SGHTA, CDR2 FQGNSA. J gave up 2 bases and V 8 bases, and 0 bases lay outside the gene matches. CDR3 length equals 14 residues. The CDR3 region has the DNA TGTGCCAGCGGGACTAGCGGGAGGGCCTACGAGCAGTACTTC. Encoded protein: CASGTSGRAYEQYF.

V is TRBV12-3 or TRBV12-4 and J is TRBJ2-7; D is unresolved. Trimming shortened V by 8 bases and J by 4 bases, and 12 bases separated the two germline ends. The CDR3 covers 12 residues. The CDR3 region has the DNA TGTGCCAGCGGAGCTGGGGATTACGAGCAGTACTTC. Its protein is CASGAGDYEQYF.

The table lists this clonotype with many counts. The CDR3 DNA follows: TGTGCCACCACGCTAACCTCCTGGGAAGGAACCCACGAGCAGTACTTC. This encodes CATTLTSWEGTHEQYF. The chain uses TRBV19 and TRBJ2-7; D unclear. This CDR3 spans 16 amino acids. Germline-derived CDR1 and CDR2 are LNHDA and SQIVND (reference sequence). V lost 10 bases to trimming and J lost 5 bases, with 27 bases between them. Supplemented by reference TRBV19 and TRBJ2-7, the full variable domain reads DGGITQSPKYLFRKEGQNVTLSCEQNLNHDAMYWYRQDPGQGLRLIYYSQIVNDFQKGDIAEGYSVSREKKESFPLTVTSAQKNPTAFYLCATTLTSWEGTHEQYFGPGTRLTVT.